This TCR beta chain was profiled in a study of blood T cell repertoires in COVID-19 (TCRdb year 2020). In terms of the full investigation: Collaborator samples came from the United States, Italy and Spain and covered acute and convalescent phases of COVID-19. The material from the prospective study consisted of cDNA or gDNA derived from T cells, B-cell-depleted T cells, or PBMCs. Deeply sampled blood TCRbeta repertoires from subjects exposed to, actively infected with, or recovered from COVID-19 were included in the dataset. The repertoires were made available in a free public database intended to serve as a resource for research on the immune response to SARS-CoV-2. Samples came from the ongoing ImmuneRACE study (first 160 participants) plus 1,254 subjects from 6 global collaborators. A de-identified subject ID, COVID-19 status, age in years and sex were almost always included in the sample metadata. HLA class I and class II types, where available, came from metadata supplied by the sample provider rather than from assay-based typing. Results the study describes overall, beyond this receptor: The quantity of clinical and demographic metadata differed by source and by participant and was supplied without curation.

The immunoSEQ Assay, a bias-controlled multiplex PCR, was used to amplify TCRbeta CDR3 regions from genomic DNA. As for the original processing: Nucleated cell counts per sample were estimated from amplification of reference gene primers within the assay. Sequence reads were collapsed and filtered to measure the absolute abundance of every unique TCRbeta CDR3 rearrangement. For each sample, productive Simpson clonality was calculated by taking the square root of Simpson's diversity index across productive rearrangements. Entries here come from immuneACCESS through TCRdb and include only in-frame sequences with V and J called. Some clones fail to appear in such tables; in the studies checked, an unresolved V gene covers under half of the shortfall, and the cause of the remainder is unknown. The V and J calls and clone size were taken over from that table, and D and trimming were inferred from the DNA. In this sample the table shows more than 65,000 clones, around three quarters of which occur a single time. Clones ranked in the top ten supply approximately 34% of the sample.

Each collaborating institution followed its own protocols to collect whole blood in K2EDTA tubes. Collaborator samples were shipped for TCRbeta analysis as frozen whole blood, isolated PBMCs, or DNA extracted from either sample type. V is reduced by 3 bases and J by 2 bases, leaving a spacing of 21 bases between them. CDR1 SGHRS and CDR2 YFSETQ are derived from the germline V gene. Measured from the cysteine to the phenylalanine, the CDR3 is 17 residues long. CDR3 DNA only is kept here, 51 bases in frame from base 1. A word on this clone: Its specific antigen is unknown. No base-level quality is on record; no much larger clone is a single base apart.

The sequence links TRBV5-1 to TRBJ2-7; no confident D gene assignment can be made. This clonotype was sampled from a woman in her 70s with acute or convalescent COVID-19. Sample: peripheral blood. The encoded CDR3 is CASSSGFGLPITYEQYF. The DNA reads TGCGCCAGCAGCTCCGGATTTGGGCTACCTATTACCTACGAGCAGTACTTC.